The sequence of this TCR beta chain was determined in a study of blood T cells in healthy people across ages (dated by TCRdb to the mid-2010s). Looking at the study overall: In model experiments, template switching captured roughly one uniquely barcoded TCR beta cDNA molecule for every two T cells. Four age groups were formed from the donors: young (average approximately 16 years), middle-aged (just under 40), aged (around 62) and long-lived (about 80). The study measured age-related changes in TCR beta repertoire diversity using deep sequencing normalized with unique cDNA molecular identifiers. Two additional independent replicas of 1 million unique cDNA reads from the same blood draw were analyzed for two donors (one aged 18 to 30 and one aged 80 or older). To avoid experimental bias, donors of different ages were randomly spread across the sequencing lanes.

Systemically healthy Caucasian individuals from Russia, 39 in total and aged 6 to 90 years, were included as donors. Each donor gave roughly 9 milliliters of peripheral blood, drawn into EDTA-treated Vacutainer tubes. Ficoll-Paque density-gradient centrifugation was used to isolate PBMCs, with at least 7 million obtained per sample. Total RNA was extracted from PBMCs with Trizol reagent, with at least 5.5 micrograms obtained per sample. For every donor, flow cytometry on a PBMC aliquot measured the percentage of naive CD45RAhigh/CD27high T cells. The investigation overall reported the following: Compared with the aged group, the long-lived group had more naive CD4+ T cells, fewer expanded clones and increased TCR diversity, suggesting age selection. Total diversity estimates from one million sequenced T cells were considered lower bounds and underestimates. Observed TCR beta diversity per million T cells fell roughly linearly with age, and a significant reduction was already apparent by age about 38. The CMV infection status of donors was not known, potentially confounding age-related changes in expanded clonotypes. The percentage of naive T cells measured by flow cytometry correlated strongly with observed TCR beta diversity. Bulk unsorted PBMC profiling prevented conclusive comparison of naive and antigen-experienced compartments.

For CDR1 and CDR2, the germline V gene lists LGHNA and YSLEER. From its cysteine to its phenylalanine, the CDR3 spans 17 amino acids. The only DNA kept is the CDR3, 51 bases in frame from the first base. Library construction relied on 5' RACE. TCRdb names Illumina HiSeq 2500 as the instrument used. A second about 7 to 12 cycle PCR used a sample-barcoded 5' primer and a J-beta primer mix. A unique molecular identifier was introduced onto each TCR beta cDNA molecule by a template-switch 5' adaptor carrying 12 random nucleotides. At least 3 million CDR3-containing paired-end reads were obtained from each sample. First-strand cDNA was synthesized from all RNA with the Mint cDNA synthesis kit, primed by a TRBC-specific oligonucleotide. Following uracil-DNA glycosylase treatment, all cDNA underwent a first 18-cycle PCR with the universal primers M1SS and BC2_uni_R. From the authors' description of their analysis: Each sample was normalized by randomly selecting 1 million high-quality reads, each carrying a distinct molecular identifier. Instead of being binned into consensus sequences, reads that shared molecular identifiers were thrown out. CDR3 identification, clonotype clustering and error correction used MiTCR with a Q25 quality threshold and the strictest error-elimination algorithm. A nonparametric unseen species model with Euler transformation was used to estimate lower-bound total TCR beta diversity. TCRdb trimmed the raw reads at Q25, called clones with MiXCR and kept productive beta chains. Rows with one shared CDR3 protein collapse into an entry with the most common genes and DNA. None of the V and J calls come from the authors' own analysis; TCRdb made them. The sample contains hundreds of thousands of distinct CDR3 sequences, roughly three fifths of them found a single time. The ten largest make up about a quarter of the sample.

Regarding this clonotype: Its antigen is currently not known. The record has no base qualities; no much larger clone is one base away.

Recombination connected TRBV4-3 to TRBJ2-1; the D gene is perhaps TRBD2, on 5 matching bases. The DNA end favors TRBJ2-7, so the J call may be wrong. The sequence came from a man aged 40-50 years in good health. Sequencing input: blood. Here is the DNA: TGCGCCAGCAGCCAAGATGCCAGCGGAGGCTCCTACAATGAGCAGTACTTC. It translates to CASSQDASGGSYNEQYF.